The 18 T cell receptor beta chains below come from one sample, sequenced in a study of Ad26.COV2.S vaccination and SARS-CoV-2 variants. Using immunoSEQ multiplex PCR, the repertoire was profiled, and TCRdb retains in-frame clones only, with some absent. The profile shows fewer than 500,000 clones, 90% of them singletons. The treatment: 15 to 20 received Ad26.COV2.S at low or high dose, single or two shots; roughly five received placebo; per-sample allocation not given. On day 63 after the first injection, vaccine and placebo recipients gave samples. This material consisted of peripheral blood, taken in a trial of Ad26.COV2.S vaccine versus placebo. These receptors were obtained from a person aged 18 to 59 who received the Ad26.COV2.S COVID-19 vaccine or a placebo.

V and J are TRBV7-2 and TRBJ2-2; unclear D gene. The V gene lost 4 bases and the J gene lost 2 bases, with 17 bases spanning the gap. This CDR3 is 17 amino acids long. Germline CDR1 is SGHTA and CDR2 is FQGNSA. DNA of the CDR3: TGTGCCAGCAGCTCCGTTGGGTCTCGGATAAACACCGGGGAGCTGTTTTTT. Translated, it gives CASSSVGSRINTGELFF.

The V call is TRBV7-2, the J call TRBJ2-5, with 7 bases identical to TRBD1. Germline V gives CDR1 SGHTA, CDR2 FQGNSA. With 5 bases clipped from V and 5 bases from J, the junction kept 11 bases outside the gene matches. CDR3 length equals 15 residues. The DNA for the CDR3 is TGTGCCAGCAGCCCCGACAGGGCTAGGGTGGAGACCCAGTACTTC. Translated: CASSPDRARVETQYF.

The chain has TRBV19 and TRBJ2-1; D ambiguous. Per the germline V gene, CDR1 is LNHDA and CDR2 is SQIVND (reference sequence). Trimming shortened V by 2 bases and J by 7 bases, and 0 bases separated the two germline ends. The CDR3 runs 10 residues. This chain's CDR3 is CASSINEQFF. The CDR3 DNA follows: TGTGCCAGTAGTATAAATGAGCAGTTCTTC.

In the case of this clone: Other DNA sequences in the same sample also yield this CDR3. This sequence joins TRBV30 and TRBJ1-1; no clear D. Germline V CDR1 and CDR2: GTSNPN, SVGIG (reference sequence). The V end was cut by 2 bases, the J end by 5 bases, with 9 bases between. The CDR3 covers 12 residues. The CDR3 DNA reads as TGTGCCTGGAGTTTAGGAGGTACTGAAGCTTTCTTT. The encoded protein is CAWSLGGTEAFF.

The chain couples TRBV11-2 to TRBJ2-1; D call uncertain. Germline loops: CDR1 SGHAT, CDR2 FQNNGV. Trimming removed 5 bases from V and 0 bases from J, with 11 bases in between. The CDR3 sequence is 15 residues long. CDR3 protein: CASSPRSSSYNEQFF. The CDR3 DNA reads as TGTGCCAGCAGCCCCCGGAGTAGCTCCTACAATGAGCAGTTCTTC.

The genes are TRBV24-1 and TRBJ2-2; no reliable D call. The CDR3 is 12 amino acids. Between the trimmed V and J ends, which lost 3 bases and 5 bases, there was a span of 3 bases. Germline V gene sequence: CDR1 KGHDR, CDR2 SFDVKD. The CDR3 nucleotides are TGTGCCACCAGTGATCCTACCGGGGAGCTGTTTTTT. Protein sequence: CATSDPTGELFF.

This chain connects TRBV6-2 or TRBV6-3 to TRBJ1-5; 7 bases map to TRBD1. The CDR3 is 15 residues long. V trimming: 6 bases; J trimming: 7 bases; junction bases outside the gene matches: 12. Germline V gene lookup returns CDR1 MNHEY and CDR2 SVGEGT. CDR3 DNA sequence: TGTGCCAGCAGCAAAACAGGGGAATTAGCGCAGCCCCAGCATTTT. This gives the protein CASSKTGELAQPQHF.

The V call is TRBV27, the J call TRBJ2-2; 9 positions match TRBD1. This CDR3 has 17 amino acids. CDR1 is MNHEY, CDR2 SMNVEV, per germline (reference sequence). The trim removed 3 bases at V and 3 bases at J, leaving 8 bases unmatched. The CDR3 here is CASSFLGQGWYTGELFF. CDR3 DNA sequence: TGTGCCAGCAGTTTCCTAGGACAGGGGTGGTACACCGGGGAGCTGTTTTTT.

This chain links TRBV4-3 with TRBJ2-7, with D possibly matching TRBD1 (5 bases). Trimming shortened V by 2 bases and J by 0 bases, and 17 bases separated the two germline ends. The CDR3 sequence is 17 residues long. In germline, CDR1 is LGHNA, CDR2 YSLEER. The CDR3 spells CASSQLFSGPRSYEQYF. The CDR3 DNA reads TGCGCCAGCAGCCAACTTTTCTCAGGGCCACGCTCCTACGAGCAGTACTTC.

The V and J genes are TRBV19 and TRBJ2-7, with 9 bases identical to TRBD1. The CDR3 loop spans 13 amino acids. V shed 5 bases, J shed 5 bases, and the junction held 4 bases outside the gene matches. Germline V gives CDR1 LNHDA, CDR2 SQIVND (reference sequence). The CDR3 spells CASSATGGNEQYF. As DNA, the CDR3 is TGTGCCAGTAGTGCGACAGGGGGTAACGAGCAGTACTTC.

This chain connects TRBV10-1 to TRBJ2-3; the match to TRBD2 covers 16 bases. Germline assignment: CDR1 WNHNN and CDR2 SYGVQD (reference sequence). The CDR3 has 18 residues. The V segment lost 7 bases and the J segment 4 bases; nucleotides outside the gene matches: 11. For the CDR3, the DNA is TGCGCCAGCACCGTCCCGGGACTAGCGGGAGGGCCCCCAGATACGCAGTATTTT. Its protein is CASTVPGLAGGPPDTQYF.

A few counts support this clone. The V call is TRBV19, the J call TRBJ2-5, with a possible D match to TRBD2 (6 bases). Germline CDR1 is LNHDA and CDR2 is SQIVND (reference sequence). The CDR3 spans 17 residues. V lost 1 base and J lost 2, with 17 bases in between. The CDR3 loop reads CASSIVLGGVVQETQYF. The CDR3 nucleotides are TGTGCCAGTAGTATAGTACTGGGGGGAGTCGTTCAAGAGACCCAGTACTTC.

J is TRBJ2-2 and V is TRBV5-4; 13 bases line up with TRBD2. Unmatched junction bases numbered 4, after V lost 4 bases and J lost 1 base. Germline assignment: CDR1 SGHNT and CDR2 YYREEE (reference sequence). This CDR3 spans 17 amino acids. DNA of the CDR3: TGTGCCAGCAGCATAGGACTAGCGGGAGAGAACACCGGGGAGCTGTTTTTT. The encoded protein is CASSIGLAGENTGELFF.

The genes are TRBV19 and TRBJ2-4; 7 nucleotides align to TRBD1. The V gene end was trimmed by 5 bases and the J gene end by 2 bases; junction bases not matched to a gene: 6. The CDR3 consists of 15 residues. CDR1 is LNHDA, CDR2 SQIVND, per germline (reference sequence). The CDR3 nucleotides read TGTGCCAGTAGTTTGGCAGGGGGTCCCAAAAACATTCAGTACTTC. This gives the protein CASSLAGGPKNIQYF.

This clone appeared a few times. CDR3 DNA sequence: TGTGCCACCAGCAGAGATCAGGGGCAGCTTAGCAATCAGCCCCAGCATTTT. Encoded protein: CATSRDQGQLSNQPQHF. The genes are TRBV15 and TRBJ1-5, with TRBD1 as a possible D gene (6 bases). The CDR3 covers 17 residues. The V end was cut by 0 bases, the J end by 0 bases, with 12 bases between. The germline CDR1 and CDR2 sequences are LNHNV and YYDKDF (reference sequence).

The rearrangement uses TRBV5-1 and TRBJ2-1; 9 bases agree with TRBD2. Trimming at V came to 5 bases and at J to 3 bases, leaving 6 bases not matched to a gene. The CDR3 covers 15 residues. CDR1 is SGHRS and CDR2 is YFSETQ in the germline V gene. The chain's CDR3 is CASRLSGSIYNEQFF. As DNA, the CDR3 is TGCGCCAGCAGACTTAGCGGGAGTATCTACAATGAGCAGTTCTTC.

This chain links TRBV5-4 with TRBJ1-4, with 9 bases matching TRBD1. The trim removed 4 bases at V and 2 bases at J, leaving 3 bases unmatched. The CDR3 has 15 amino acids. Germline V gives CDR1 SGHNT, CDR2 YYREEE (reference sequence). CDR3 sequence reads: CASSADRGTNEKLFF. CDR3 coding DNA: TGTGCCAGCAGCGCTGACAGGGGGACTAATGAAAAACTGTTTTTT.

The sample holds one count of this clone. V gene TRBV19 combines with J gene TRBJ2-3; 10 bases map to TRBD2. The CDR3 totals 21 residues. The germline V gene has CDR1 LNHDA and CDR2 SQIVND (reference sequence). After removal of 4 bases from V and 0 bases from J, the junction contained 19 bases not matched to a gene. The CDR3 loop reads CASSKPWPSGRIPTSTDTQYF. The CDR3 DNA follows: TGTGCCAGTAGTAAGCCCTGGCCTAGCGGGAGAATACCAACTAGCACAGATACGCAGTATTTT.